The T cell receptor (beta chain) under discussion was sequenced for a study of monozygotic twins with inflammatory bowel disease. TCRdb re-called the 5' RACE reads and gives one entry per CDR3 protein, without DNA. The repertoire table contains 110,000 to 150,000 distinct CDR3 sequences. This CDR3 has 15 amino acids. The germline V gene has CDR1 MDHEN and CDR2 SYDVKM. This clonotype was obtained from a human donor with ulcerative colitis or Crohn's disease, or a healthy co-twin of an affected twin (not recorded which). The sequenced sample consisted of blood. The chain carries TRBV28 and TRBJ2-7. CDR3 region: CASSFDGDISYEQYF.